This T cell receptor (beta chain) was identified during a study of monozygotic twins with inflammatory bowel disease. Turning to this clonotype: Antigen specificity is unknown.

General observations from the study: Resolution of different T cell subtypes was not achieved.

The CDR3 length is 14 residues. CDR1 is GTSNPN and CDR2 is SVGIG in the germline V gene (reference sequence). TCRdb re-called the 5' RACE reads; one entry per CDR3 protein, DNA not given. Its listing shows roughly 320,000 distinct CDR3 sequences. The specimen was blood. This receptor was obtained from a human donor with ulcerative colitis or Crohn's disease, or a healthy co-twin of an affected twin (not recorded which). The chain recombines TRBV30 with TRBJ1-5. CDR3 sequence reads: CAWTRGIGTQPQHF.